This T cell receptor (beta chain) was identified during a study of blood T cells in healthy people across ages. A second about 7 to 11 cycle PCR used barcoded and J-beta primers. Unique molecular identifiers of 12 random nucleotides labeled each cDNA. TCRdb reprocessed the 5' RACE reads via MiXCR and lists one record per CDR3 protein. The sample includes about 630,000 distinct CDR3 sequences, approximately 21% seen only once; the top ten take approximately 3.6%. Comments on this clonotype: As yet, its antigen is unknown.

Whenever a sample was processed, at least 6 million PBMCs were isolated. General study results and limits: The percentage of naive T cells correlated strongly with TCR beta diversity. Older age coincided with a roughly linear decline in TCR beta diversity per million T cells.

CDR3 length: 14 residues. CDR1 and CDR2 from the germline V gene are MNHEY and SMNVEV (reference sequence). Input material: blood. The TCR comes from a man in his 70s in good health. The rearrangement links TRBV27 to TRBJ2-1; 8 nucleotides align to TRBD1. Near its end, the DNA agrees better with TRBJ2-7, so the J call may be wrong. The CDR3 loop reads CASSSYLQGDEQYF. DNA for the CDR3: TGTGCCAGCAGTTCGTATTTACAGGGGGATGAGCAGTACTTC.